This TCR beta chain was identified in a study of T cells in Graves' hyperthyroidism and ophthalmopathy. In the study overall: Peripheral blood was collected at initial diagnosis, before any treatment. Study results and caveats: Most clonotypes expanded in thyroid above 0.001 were likewise present in blood. For ophthalmopathy, model prediction preceded onset by a median about 6 months.

Cells are PBMCs isolated from more than 8.5 ml of fresh blood. This clonotype was observed at least ten times. Its antigen remains unidentified. Amplified TCR beta CDR3 regions came from RNA transcripts. First-round RT-PCR targeting the TCR CDR3 was performed with the HTBI primer set. TCRdb reprocessed the multiplex PCR reads via MiXCR and lists one record per CDR3 protein. Found here are some 50,000 distinct CDR3 sequences, 48% of them singletons; the top ten hold about 9%. Germline CDR1 DFQATT, CDR2 SNEGSKA (reference sequence). V dropped 3 bases and J dropped 6 bases, with 21 bases sitting between them. This CDR3 region has 16 residues.

The chain carries TRBV20-1 and TRBJ1-5, with a possible D match to TRBD1 (6 bases). Source material: blood. The receptor's source is a woman between 50 and 59 years old with Graves' ophthalmopathy. The CDR3 sequence is CSARASLDGGAQPQHF. The CDR3 DNA sequence: TGCAGTGCTAGGGCCTCCCTGGACGGGGGGGCTCAGCCCCAGCATTTT.